The clone carrying this T cell receptor beta chain came up many times. TCRdb reprocessed the PCR reads with MiXCR, giving one entry per CDR3 protein. The repertoire includes 35,000 or so distinct CDR3 sequences, 18% of them detected once, and about 6.2% sits in the top ten. This CDR3 has 15 residues. Germline lookup yields CDR1 SGDLS and CDR2 YYNGEE. V dropped 3 bases and J dropped 2; count of bases not matched to a gene: 5. This sample is drawn from a study of molecular identifiers for immune sequencing clone quantification. About the research overall: Replicates involved a five-way split of RNA from roughly 20,000 or 100,000 naive CD8 cells, with sequencing of four.

The TCR comes from a human donor in good health. Some libraries in this study had Jurkat cell RNA spiked in. The rearrangement links TRBV9 to TRBJ1-1, with 9 bases lining up with TRBD1. The sample consisted of naive CD8+ T cells from blood, with Jurkat cell RNA spiked in. Specified subset: FACS-sorted CD8+CD4-CCR7+CD45RA+ naive T cells. The CDR3 is CASSGLGQGNTEAFF. The CDR3, as DNA: TGTGCCAGCAGCGGGCTGGGACAGGGAAACACTGAAGCTTTCTTT.